The 29 T cell receptor beta chains reported below all come from one sample, sequenced in a study of a mutant IDH1 vaccine in newly diagnosed glioma. These receptors' targets are unknown. Time point meaning: week 11, during vaccination. The study gave 300 ug of mutant IDH1 20-mer peptide per vaccine dose, with topical imiquimod. Assay: immunoSEQ multiplex PCR; the TCRdb copy retains only in-frame clones and omits some. The data hold more than 50,000 clones, with 75% to 85% observed a single time. The sample here was PBMCs, taken from a glioma patient whose treatment included an IDH1 peptide vaccine. The receptors originated from a man aged 45-60 years with glioma.

This chain uses TRBV30 with TRBJ2-7; 7 bases map to TRBD1. Germline values: CDR1 GTSNPN, CDR2 SVGIG (reference sequence). The junction had 3 bases not matched to a gene; V was cut back by 5 bases and J by 2 bases. The CDR3 extends over 12 amino acids. DNA of the CDR3: TGTGCCTGGGGGACAGTTCCCTACGAGCAGTACTTC. This gives the protein CAWGTVPYEQYF.

The genes are TRBV28 and TRBJ2-7; D is undetermined. Germline CDR1 reads MDHEN; CDR2 reads SYDVKM. V was pared by 6 bases and J by 3 bases, with 9 bases between. The CDR3 loop spans 12 amino acids. CDR3 in DNA: TGTGCCAGCAGCCAATCGGGCTACGAGCAGTACTTC. It is translated as CASSQSGYEQYF.

V usage is TRBV5-1 and J usage is TRBJ2-2, with 14 nucleotides matching TRBD2. Germline V gene data show CDR1 as SGHRS and CDR2 as YFSETQ. V trimming: 3 bases; J trimming: 5 bases; junction bases outside the gene matches: 3. The CDR3 extends over 16 amino acids. CDR3 in DNA: TGCGCCAGCAGCTCGGGACTAGCGGGGGTTACCGGGGAGCTGTTTTTT. Its protein product is CASSSGLAGVTGELFF. The full variable domain, rest sourced from reference TRBV5-1 and TRBJ2-2, is KAGVTQTPRYLIKTRGQQVTLSCSPISGHRSVSWYQQTPGQGLQFLFEYFSETQRNKGNFPGRFSGRQFSNSRSEMNVSTLELGDSALYLCASSSGLAGVTGELFFGEGSRLTVL.

The genes are TRBV14 and TRBJ2-2, with 7 bases that match TRBD1. J was trimmed by 4 bases and V by 0 bases; bases with no gene match: 5. The germline gives CDR1 SGHDN, CDR2 FVKESK. The CDR3 covers 16 residues. CDR3: CASSQDWDSFTGELFF. The CDR3 DNA follows: TGTGCCAGCAGCCAAGATTGGGACAGCTTCACCGGGGAGCTGTTTTTT.

The CDR3 DNA is TGTGCCAGCAGTTGGGGCAGGGGAGGCAATGAGCAGTTCTTC. It encodes CASSWGRGGNEQFF. The V call is TRBV5-4, the J call TRBJ2-1, with D perhaps matching TRBD1 or TRBD2 (6 bases each). The germline CDR1 and CDR2 sequences are SGHNT and YYREEE (reference sequence). Deletions cut 5 bases from V and 6 bases from J, with 15 bases between. The CDR3 has 14 amino acids.

V is TRBV7-8 and J is TRBJ2-7; D not certain. This CDR3 spans 11 amino acids. The germline V and J ends were trimmed by 3 bases and 5 bases, with 5 bases remaining between them. Germline values: CDR1 SGHVS, CDR2 FQNEAQ. The DNA for the CDR3 is TGTGCCAGCAGCTTTTCCCACGAGCAGTACTTC. Its protein product is CASSFSHEQYF.

V gene TRBV14 combines with J gene TRBJ2-3; possibly TRBD1 or TRBD2 for D (5 bases each). Germline V gives CDR1 SGHDN, CDR2 FVKESK. The V end was cut by 4 bases, the J end by 2 bases, with 13 bases between. The CDR3 length is 15 residues. CDR3 residues: CASSPLGASTDTQYF. The CDR3 DNA sequence: TGTGCCAGCAGCCCCCTCGGGGCCTCCACAGATACGCAGTATTTT.

The rearrangement uses TRBV2 and TRBJ1-2; 7 positions agree with TRBD1. CDR3 length: 13 residues. Unmatched junction bases numbered 7, after V lost 8 bases and J lost 4 bases. CDR1 is SNHLY, CDR2 FYNNEI, per germline. The CDR3: CASGDRTGYGYTF. CDR3 in DNA: TGTGCCAGCGGGGATAGGACAGGCTATGGCTACACCTTC.

The rearrangement links TRBV6-1 to TRBJ1-4; D might be TRBD1 (5 bases). CDR1 MNHNS and CDR2 SASEGT come from the germline V gene. V gave up 5 bases and J gave up 5 bases, with 15 bases separating them. This CDR3 comprises 15 residues. The CDR3: CASSPPGRENEKLFF. DNA for the CDR3: TGTGCCAGCAGTCCCCCGGGACGGGAGAATGAAAAACTGTTTTTT.

The chain employs TRBV29-1 and TRBJ2-1; TRBD2 matches 10 bases. CDR3 size: 13 residues. The trim removed 4 bases at V and 7 bases at J, leaving 4 bases unmatched. CDR1 is SQVTM, CDR2 ANQGSEA, per germline. For the CDR3, the DNA is TGCAGCGTTGTACTAGCGGGGATTAATGAGCAGTTCTTC. As protein: CSVVLAGINEQFF.

In nucleotides, the CDR3 is TGTGCCAGCAGCGAGGGGGGGGCAATGGGCACCGGGGAGCTGTTTTTT. It yields the protein CASSEGGAMGTGELFF. The chain combines TRBV9 with TRBJ2-2; maybe TRBD2 (7 bases). With 3 bases removed from V and 4 bases from J, the gap between germline ends came to 16 bases. This CDR3 region has 16 residues. Germline V gives CDR1 SGDLS, CDR2 YYNGEE.

This clone was observed a few times. The chain carries TRBV18 and TRBJ1-1; 9 bases fit TRBD1. From germline, CDR1 is KGHSH and CDR2 LQKENI. V dropped 7 bases and J dropped 0; count of bases not matched to a gene: 9. CDR3 size: 16 residues. The CDR3 region is CASYRGTGPMNTEAFF. In DNA form, the CDR3 reads TGTGCCAGCTACCGAGGGACAGGGCCCATGAACACTGAAGCTTTCTTT. The whole variable domain, remainder taken from reference TRBV18 and TRBJ1-1, is NAGVMQNPRHLVRRRGQEARLRCSPMKGHSHVYWYRQLPEEGLKFMVYLQKENIIDESGMPKERFSAEFPKEGPSILRIQQVVRGDSAAYFCASYRGTGPMNTEAFFGQGTRLTVV.

The CDR3 region is CASSSRDRDGYTF. The DNA for the CDR3 is TGTGCCAGCAGCTCGAGAGACAGGGACGGCTACACCTTC. V is TRBV5-4 and J is TRBJ1-2; 7 bases are shared with TRBD1. CDR1 is SGHNT, CDR2 YYREEE, per germline (reference sequence). The CDR3 sequence is 13 residues long. J was trimmed by 8 bases and V by 3 bases; bases with no gene match: 7. Filled out from reference TRBV5-4 and TRBJ1-2, the complete variable domain reads ETGVTQSPTHLIKTRGQQVTLRCSSQSGHNTVSWYQQALGQGPQFIFQYYREEENGRGNFPPRFSGLQFPNYSSELNVNALELDDSALYLCASSSRDRDGYTFGSGTRLTVV.

V usage is TRBV18 and J usage is TRBJ1-2; 10 positions agree with TRBD1. The CDR3 is 15 residues long. The V segment lost 3 bases and the J segment 8 bases; nucleotides outside the gene matches: 9. Looked up from germline, CDR1 is KGHSH and CDR2 is LQKENI. The CDR3 here is CASSPGTGATIGYTF. The CDR3 bases are TGTGCCAGCTCACCGGGGACAGGGGCGACCATAGGCTACACCTTC.

This chain connects TRBV21-1 to TRBJ2-5. TRBV21-1 is listed as a pseudogene. This CDR3 comprises 10 residues. CDR3: CASGGETQYF. The CDR3 nucleotides are TGTGCCAGCGGGGGAGAGACCCAGTACTTC.

V is TRBV11-3 and J is TRBJ1-5; no reliable D call. From germline, CDR1 is SGHNT and CDR2 YENEEA. Deletions cut 1 base from V and 2 bases from J, with 6 bases between. This CDR3 is built from 14 residues. This CDR3 reads CASSLGRGNQPQHF. The CDR3 bases are TGTGCCAGCAGCTTAGGAAGGGGCAATCAGCCCCAGCATTTT.

The chain employs TRBV20-1 and TRBJ1-1; D is ambiguous. Trimming stripped 7 bases from V and 1 base from J, with 7 bases between. CDR1 and CDR2 from the germline V gene are DFQATT and SNEGSKA (reference sequence). The CDR3 contains 11 residues. The CDR3 DNA is TGCAGTGGCTCCTCGAACACTGAAGCTTTCTTT. As protein: CSGSSNTEAFF.

CDR3 protein: CASSLMVGNTEAFF. In DNA, the CDR3 is TGTGCCAGCAGCTTAATGGTAGGAAACACTGAAGCTTTCTTT. V usage is TRBV5-6 and J usage is TRBJ1-1; D is uncertain. V was pared by 2 bases and J by 2 bases, with 10 bases between. CDR3 length equals 14 residues. The V gene's germline CDR1 is SGHDT and CDR2 YYEEEE.

The chain is built from TRBV28 and TRBJ1-1; 8 bases are shared with TRBD1. This CDR3 is 14 amino acids long. In germline, CDR1 is MDHEN, CDR2 SYDVKM. J was trimmed by 2 bases and V by 7 bases; bases with no gene match: 6. CDR3 sequence reads: CASTPGTGNTEAFF. CDR3 nucleotide sequence: TGTGCCAGCACCCCAGGGACAGGAAACACTGAAGCTTTCTTT.

This rearrangement joins TRBV5-1 to TRBJ1-3; D uncertain. CDR3 length: 21 residues. V lost 0 bases to trimming and J lost 0 bases, with 25 bases between them. CDR1 is SGHRS and CDR2 is YFSETQ in the germline V gene. The CDR3 sequence is CASSLAESGQAAPGSGNTIYF. The CDR3 region has the DNA TGCGCCAGCAGCTTGGCCGAAAGCGGCCAGGCTGCGCCGGGCTCTGGAAACACCATATATTTT.

The chain employs TRBV9 and TRBJ1-4; maybe TRBD1 (5 bases). V lost 0 bases to trimming and J lost 8 bases, with 14 bases between them. Germline V lookup: CDR1 SGDLS, CDR2 YYNGEE. The CDR3 length is 15 residues. This CDR3 reads CASSVDSQGLEKLFF. The DNA for the CDR3 is TGTGCCAGCAGCGTAGACTCGCAGGGTCTGGAAAAACTGTTTTTT.

The V gene is TRBV5-1, the J gene TRBJ2-3; D may correspond to TRBD1 or TRBD2 (5 bases each). CDR1 SGHRS and CDR2 YFSETQ come from the germline V gene. The CDR3 has 15 residues. The germline V and J ends were trimmed by 0 bases and 5 bases, with 13 bases remaining between them. DNA for the CDR3: TGCGCCAGCAGCTTGGGCGGCAGGGCGGGAGATACGCAGTATTTT. As protein: CASSLGGRAGDTQYF.

This chain uses TRBV4-1 with TRBJ1-3; D not resolved. The germline V and J ends were trimmed by 1 base and 2 bases, with 6 bases remaining between them. Germline V gives CDR1 MGHRA, CDR2 YSYEKL. This CDR3 spans 14 amino acids. The CDR3 DNA reads as TGCGCCAGCAGCCAAGCAGGACCTGGAAACACCATATATTTT. Its protein product is CASSQAGPGNTIYF.

This rearrangement joins TRBV5-1 to TRBJ2-3; TRBD2 aligns across 12 bases. CDR1 and CDR2 from the germline V gene are SGHRS and YFSETQ. There are 16 residues in the CDR3. V lost 4 bases, J lost 6 bases, and 9 bases stayed unmatched. This chain's CDR3 is CASSEGTSGLLDTQYF. The CDR3 bases are TGCGCCAGCAGCGAAGGGACTAGCGGGCTTCTGGATACGCAGTATTTT.

The chain carries TRBV7-2 and TRBJ2-7; 8 bases match TRBD2. This CDR3 has 15 residues. Germline CDR1 SGHTA, CDR2 FQGNSA. The V and J ends lost 1 base and 6 bases, in that order; junction bases with no gene match: 8. CDR3 sequence reads: CASSLGSGGKGEQYF. DNA of the CDR3: TGTGCCAGCAGCTTAGGGTCGGGGGGGAAGGGCGAGCAGTACTTC. Together with reference TRBV7-2 and TRBJ2-7, the CDR3 gives the full variable domain: GAGVSQSPSNKVTEKGKDVELRCDPISGHTALYWYRQSLGQGLEFLIYFQGNSAPDKSGLPSDRFSAERTGGSVSTLTIQRTQQEDSAVYLCASSLGSGGKGEQYFGPGTRLTVT.

Written as DNA, the CDR3 is TGTGCCAGCAGCTTACGTACAGGGTCTGTCACTGAAGCTTTCTTT. Its translation is CASSLRTGSVTEAFF. This sequence joins TRBV11-1 and TRBJ1-1, with D maybe TRBD1 (6 bases). The germline V gene encodes CDR1 SGHAT and CDR2 FQDESV (reference sequence). V lost 2 bases to trimming and J lost 4 bases, with 14 bases between them. The CDR3 runs 15 residues.

V and J are TRBV2 and TRBJ1-2; 7 bases align to TRBD1. The V and J ends lost 7 bases and 8 bases, in that order; junction bases with no gene match: 10. This CDR3 has 13 amino acids. Germline CDR1 is SNHLY and CDR2 is FYNNEI. This CDR3 reads CASTIGQDGGYTF. The CDR3 DNA is TGTGCCAGCACTATCGGACAGGACGGCGGCTACACCTTC.

This clone is deemed medium-sized. V usage is TRBV7-6 and J usage is TRBJ2-7; D is unresolved. Trimming cost V 1 base and J 2 bases, with 9 bases left between them. The germline CDR1 and CDR2 sequences are SGHVS and FNYEAQ. The CDR3 loop spans 14 amino acids. In DNA, the CDR3 is TGTGCCAGCAGCTTAGGCGGCACCACCTACGAGCAGTACTTC. This sequence encodes CASSLGGTTYEQYF.

The chain joins TRBV19 to TRBJ1-1, with 8 bases lining up with TRBD1. There are 14 residues in the CDR3. Germline trimming cut 10 bases from V and 5 bases from J; bases unmatched to any gene: 12. From germline, CDR1 is LNHDA and CDR2 SQIVND (reference sequence). Here the CDR3 DNA reads TGTGCCACCCTAAGGGCACAGGGGGGGACTGAAGCTTTCTTT. This translates into CATLRAQGGTEAFF.